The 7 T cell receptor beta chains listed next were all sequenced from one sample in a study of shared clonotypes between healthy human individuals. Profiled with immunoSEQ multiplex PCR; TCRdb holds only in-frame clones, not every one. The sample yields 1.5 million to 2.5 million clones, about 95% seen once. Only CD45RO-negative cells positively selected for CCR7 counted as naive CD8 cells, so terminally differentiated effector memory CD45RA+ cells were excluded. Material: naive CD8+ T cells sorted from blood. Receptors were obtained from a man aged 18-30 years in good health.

CDR3 amino acids: CASSLMAGVTNEQFF. DNA of the CDR3: TGTGCCAGCAGTTTAATGGCGGGAGTGACCAATGAGCAGTTCTTC. The chain couples TRBV27 to TRBJ2-1, with 7 bases lining up with TRBD2. The germline V gene has CDR1 MNHEY and CDR2 SMNVEV (reference sequence). V trimming: 2 bases; J trimming: 6 bases; junction bases outside the gene matches: 7. CDR3 length: 15 residues.

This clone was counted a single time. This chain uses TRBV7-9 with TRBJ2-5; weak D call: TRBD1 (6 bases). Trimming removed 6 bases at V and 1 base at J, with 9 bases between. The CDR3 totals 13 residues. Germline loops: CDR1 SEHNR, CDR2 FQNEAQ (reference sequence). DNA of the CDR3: TGTGCCAGCAGTACAGGGCCCCAAGAGACCCAGTACTTC. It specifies CASSTGPQETQYF.

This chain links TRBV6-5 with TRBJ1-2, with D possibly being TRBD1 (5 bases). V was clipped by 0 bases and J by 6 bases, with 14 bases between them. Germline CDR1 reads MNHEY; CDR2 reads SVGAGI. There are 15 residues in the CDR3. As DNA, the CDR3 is TGTGCCAGCAGTTACTCGGGCAGCCCGGGGGATGGCTACACCTTC. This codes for CASSYSGSPGDGYTF.

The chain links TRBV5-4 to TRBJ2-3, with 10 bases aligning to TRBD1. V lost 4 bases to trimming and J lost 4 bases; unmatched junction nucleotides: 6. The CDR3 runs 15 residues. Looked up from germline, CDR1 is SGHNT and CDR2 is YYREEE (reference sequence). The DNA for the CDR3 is TGTGCCAGCAGCCATGGACAGGGGGGTGCAGATACGCAGTATTTT. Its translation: CASSHGQGGADTQYF.

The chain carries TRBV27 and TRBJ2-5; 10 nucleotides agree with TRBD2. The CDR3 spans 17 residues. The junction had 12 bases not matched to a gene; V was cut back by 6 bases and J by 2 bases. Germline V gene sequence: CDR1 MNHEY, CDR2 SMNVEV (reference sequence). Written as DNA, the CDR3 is TGTGCCAGCAGCCCCTCCATCACTAGCGGGGAGCAAGAGACCCAGTACTTC. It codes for CASSPSITSGEQETQYF.

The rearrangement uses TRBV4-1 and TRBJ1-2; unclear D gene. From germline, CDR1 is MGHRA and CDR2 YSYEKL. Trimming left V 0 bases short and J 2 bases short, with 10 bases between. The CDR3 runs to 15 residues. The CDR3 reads CASSQDPVANYGYTF. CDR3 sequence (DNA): TGCGCCAGCAGCCAAGATCCCGTAGCAAACTATGGCTACACCTTC.

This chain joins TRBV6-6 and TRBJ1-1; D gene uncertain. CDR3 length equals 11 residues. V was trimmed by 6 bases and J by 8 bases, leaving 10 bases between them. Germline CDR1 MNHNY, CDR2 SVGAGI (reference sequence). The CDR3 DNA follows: TGTGCCAGCAGCACCGGCTGGGAAGCTTTCTTT. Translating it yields CASSTGWEAFF.